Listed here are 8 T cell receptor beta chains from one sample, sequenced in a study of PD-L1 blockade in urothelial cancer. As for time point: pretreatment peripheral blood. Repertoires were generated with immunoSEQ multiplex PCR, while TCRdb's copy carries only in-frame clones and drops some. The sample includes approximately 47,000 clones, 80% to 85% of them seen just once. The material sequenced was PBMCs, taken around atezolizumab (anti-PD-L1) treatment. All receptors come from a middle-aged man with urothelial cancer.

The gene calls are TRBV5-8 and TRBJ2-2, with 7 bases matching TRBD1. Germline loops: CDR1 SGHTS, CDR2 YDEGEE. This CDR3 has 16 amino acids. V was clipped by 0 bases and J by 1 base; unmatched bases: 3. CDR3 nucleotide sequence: TGTGCCAGCAGCTTGGAGACAGGGATGAACACCGGGGAGCTGTTTTTT. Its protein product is CASSLETGMNTGELFF. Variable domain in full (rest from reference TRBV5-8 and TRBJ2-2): EAGVTQSPTHLIKTRGQQATLRCSPISGHTSVYWYQQALGLGLQFLLWYDEGEERNRGNFPPRFSGRQFPNYSSELNVNALELEDSALYLCASSLETGMNTGELFFGEGSRLTVL.

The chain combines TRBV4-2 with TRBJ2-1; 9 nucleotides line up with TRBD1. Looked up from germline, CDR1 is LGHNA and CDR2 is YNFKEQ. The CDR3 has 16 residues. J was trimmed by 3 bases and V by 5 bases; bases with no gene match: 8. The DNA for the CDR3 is TGTGCCAGCAGCACAGGGGGCGGGGGCTTCTACAATGAGCAGTTCTTC. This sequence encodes CASSTGGGGFYNEQFF.

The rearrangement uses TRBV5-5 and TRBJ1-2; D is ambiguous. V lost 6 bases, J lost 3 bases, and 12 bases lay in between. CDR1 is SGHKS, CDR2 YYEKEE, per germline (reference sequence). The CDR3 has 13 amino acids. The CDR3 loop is CASISTNDYGYTF. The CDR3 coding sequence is TGTGCCAGCATCTCTACTAACGACTATGGCTACACCTTC.

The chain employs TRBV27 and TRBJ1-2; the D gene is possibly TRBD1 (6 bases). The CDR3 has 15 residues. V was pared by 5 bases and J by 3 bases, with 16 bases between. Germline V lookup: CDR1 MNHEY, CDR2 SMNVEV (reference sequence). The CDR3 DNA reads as TGTGCCAGCAGTGAAATAAGGGGGAGGGACTATGGCTACACCTTC. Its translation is CASSEIRGRDYGYTF.

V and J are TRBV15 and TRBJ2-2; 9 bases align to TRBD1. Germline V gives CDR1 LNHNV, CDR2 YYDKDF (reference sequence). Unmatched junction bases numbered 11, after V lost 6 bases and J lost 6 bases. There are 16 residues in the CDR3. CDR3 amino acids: CATSPGQGRGSGELFF. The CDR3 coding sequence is TGTGCCACCAGTCCGGGACAGGGTAGGGGATCCGGGGAGCTGTTTTTT.

The CDR3 spells CASSTRLSGSRLNEQFF. CDR3 in DNA: TGTGCCAGTAGTACGAGACTTAGCGGCAGCCGCCTCAATGAGCAGTTCTTC. The chain carries TRBV19 and TRBJ2-1, with a possible D match to TRBD2 (6 bases). The V end lost 4 bases, the J end lost 6 bases, and 22 bases lay between the germline ends. In germline, CDR1 is LNHDA, CDR2 SQIVND (reference sequence). The CDR3 spans 17 residues.

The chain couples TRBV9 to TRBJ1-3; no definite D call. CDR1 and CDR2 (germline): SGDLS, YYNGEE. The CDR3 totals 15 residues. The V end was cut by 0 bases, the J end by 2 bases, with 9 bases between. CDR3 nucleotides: TGTGCCAGCAGCGTAGGGACTACCCCTGGAAACACCATATATTTT. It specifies CASSVGTTPGNTIYF.

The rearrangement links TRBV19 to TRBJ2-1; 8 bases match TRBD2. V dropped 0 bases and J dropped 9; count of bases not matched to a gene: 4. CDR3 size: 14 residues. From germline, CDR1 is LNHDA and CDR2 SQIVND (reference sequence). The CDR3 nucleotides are TGTGCCAGTAGTATAGAGCGGGGGGCCCGTGAGCAGTTCTTC. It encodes CASSIERGAREQFF.